Given below is one TCR beta chain in context. Its matching antigen is unknown. These data are taken from a study of a mutant IDH1 vaccine in newly diagnosed glioma. Study information: Vaccines were first given 4-6 weeks after radiotherapy alone, or with temozolomide cycles. Patients got radiotherapy, temozolomide, or both beforehand, and most got both. Study results and caveats: Pseudoprogression appeared independent of alterations in top peripheral clonotypes.

Generated by immunoSEQ multiplex PCR, the TCRdb table keeps only in-frame clones and is missing some. Of about 94,000 clones in the sample, 85% to 90% were seen once. Indicated time point: week 47, end of study. Topical imiquimod was applied with each vaccine dose, which held 300 ug of mutant IDH1 20-mer peptide. Diagnosis in the donors showed new WHO grade 3 or 4 astrocytomas that were IDH1-mutant and ATRX-lost. V shed 8 bases, J shed 3 bases, and the junction held 8 bases outside the gene matches. The CDR3 runs 15 residues. Germline V CDR1 and CDR2: MDHEN, SYDVKM. Sequenced here: PBMCs, sampled from a glioma patient whose treatment included an IDH1 peptide vaccine. The clonotype was recovered from a woman aged 45-59 years with glioma. The chain employs TRBV28 and TRBJ2-7; 12 bases agree with TRBD2. Here the CDR3 reads CASCLWTSGNYEQYF. The CDR3 DNA sequence: TGTGCCAGCTGCCTCTGGACTAGCGGGAACTACGAGCAGTACTTC.